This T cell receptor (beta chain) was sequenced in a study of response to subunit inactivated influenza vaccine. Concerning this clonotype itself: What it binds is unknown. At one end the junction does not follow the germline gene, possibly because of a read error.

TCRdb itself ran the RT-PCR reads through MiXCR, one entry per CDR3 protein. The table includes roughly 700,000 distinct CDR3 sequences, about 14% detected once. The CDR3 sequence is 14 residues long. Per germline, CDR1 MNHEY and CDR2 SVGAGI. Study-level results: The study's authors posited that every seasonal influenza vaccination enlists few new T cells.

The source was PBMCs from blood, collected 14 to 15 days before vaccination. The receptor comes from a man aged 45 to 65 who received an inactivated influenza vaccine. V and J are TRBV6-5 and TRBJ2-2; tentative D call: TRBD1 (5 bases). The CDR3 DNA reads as TGTGCCAGGAGTTACAGGCTCGACACCGGGGAGCTGTTTTTT. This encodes CARSYRLDTGELFF.